This T cell receptor (beta chain) was found in a study of shared clonotypes between healthy human individuals. CD45RO-negative, CCR7-selected cells formed the naive CD8 fraction, which excluded terminally differentiated effector memory CD45RA+ cells. TCRdb's copy holds only in-frame clones and misses some; the assay was immunoSEQ multiplex PCR. This table holds about 820,000 clones, over 90% found once. Trimming took off 1 base at V and 1 base at J, with 10 bases between the two ends. The length of the CDR3 is 15 residues. From germline, CDR1 is PRHDT and CDR2 FYEKMQ (reference sequence). The specimen sequenced was naive CD8+ T cells sorted from blood. The V and J genes are TRBV13 and TRBJ1-2; D call uncertain. The receptor was derived from a young man in good health. The chain's CDR3 is CASSLDPGINYGYTF. CDR3 sequence (DNA): TGTGCCAGCAGCTTAGACCCGGGTATTAACTATGGCTACACCTTC.